Sequencing of this T cell receptor beta chain was carried out in a study of regulatory T cells in long-lasting Graves disease. Study findings and constraints: The TCR repertoire of persistent Graves' patients was less diverse than that of newly diagnosed ones.

This clonotype appeared a few times. Its antigen is not known. At one end the junction does not follow the germline gene, possibly because of a read error. With iRepertoire HTBI primers and Arm-PCR of CDR3 regions, TCR beta libraries were built. As processed by the authors: In the combined samples, around 60 TRBV and 14 TRBJ segments were identified. A single record per CDR3 protein comes from TCRdb applying MiXCR to the multiplex PCR reads. TCRdb, rather than the study authors, made the V and J calls. The sample carries 400,000 to 550,000 distinct CDR3 sequences, around 17% recorded once. Stated time point: newly diagnosed GD, antithyroid drugs for less than 3 months. RNA isolated from PBMCs was used to make the TCR library. The germline gives CDR1 SGDLS, CDR2 YYNGEE. The CDR3 contains 13 residues. These data also featured in a second study, about T cells in Graves' hyperthyroidism and ophthalmopathy.

This clonotype was obtained from a woman younger than 35 with Graves disease. The specimen was peripheral blood mononuclear cells (PBMCs), collected at new diagnosis, from a patient treated with antithyroid drugs. The chain recombines TRBV9 with TRBJ2-1; D gene uncertain. Written as DNA, the CDR3 is TGTGCCAGCAGTAACCCCCAGACCTCCGAGCAGCTCTTC. Protein: CASSNPQTSEQLF.